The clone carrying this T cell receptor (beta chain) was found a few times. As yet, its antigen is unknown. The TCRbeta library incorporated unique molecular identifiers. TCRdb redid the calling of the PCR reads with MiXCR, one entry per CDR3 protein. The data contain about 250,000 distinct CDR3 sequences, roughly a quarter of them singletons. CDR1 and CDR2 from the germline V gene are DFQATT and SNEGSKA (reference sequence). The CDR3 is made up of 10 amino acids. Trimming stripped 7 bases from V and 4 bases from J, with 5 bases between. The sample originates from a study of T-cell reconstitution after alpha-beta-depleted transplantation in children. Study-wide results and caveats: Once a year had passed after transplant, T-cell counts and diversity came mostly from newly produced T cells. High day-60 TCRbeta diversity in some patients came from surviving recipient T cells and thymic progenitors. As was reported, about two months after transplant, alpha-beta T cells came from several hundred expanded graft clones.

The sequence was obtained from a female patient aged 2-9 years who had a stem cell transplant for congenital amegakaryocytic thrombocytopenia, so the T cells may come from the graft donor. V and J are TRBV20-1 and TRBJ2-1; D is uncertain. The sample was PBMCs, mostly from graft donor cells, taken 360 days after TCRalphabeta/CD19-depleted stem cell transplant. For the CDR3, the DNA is TGCAGTGTATATTACAATGAGCAGTTCTTC. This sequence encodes CSVYYNEQFF.